This TCR beta chain was identified during a study of blood T cells in healthy people across ages (dated by TCRdb to about 2015). Regarding the study in general: In model experiments, roughly one uniquely barcoded TCR beta cDNA molecule per two T cells was captured by template switching. Donors were grouped into four age groups: young (average roughly 16 years), middle-aged (over 35), aged (over 55) and long-lived (approximately 82). To avoid experimental bias, donors of different ages were distributed randomly across sequencing lanes. The study analyzed two additional independent replicas of 1 million unique cDNA reads from the same blood draw for two donors, one aged 18 to 30 and one aged 80 or older. The study measured age-related changes in TCR beta repertoire diversity using deep sequencing normalized with unique cDNA molecular identifiers. Beyond this particular receptor, the publication reports: Estimates of total diversity based on one million sequenced T cells were regarded as lower bounds and as underestimates. Observed TCR beta diversity per million T cells fell roughly linearly with age, and a significant reduction was already apparent by age around 44. Because donor CMV infection status was unknown, age-related changes in expanded clonotypes were potentially confounded. Conclusive comparison of naive and antigen-experienced compartments was prevented by the profiling of bulk unsorted PBMCs. Compared with the aged group, the long-lived group had more naive CD4+ T cells, fewer expanded clones and increased TCR diversity, suggesting age selection. Observed TCR beta diversity correlated strongly with the percentage of naive T cells measured by flow cytometry.

The method was 5' RACE. Sequencer: Illumina HiSeq 2500. A second PCR of roughly 6 to 11 cycles was run with a J-beta primer mix and a sample-barcoded 5' primer. A unique molecular identifier was introduced onto each TCR beta cDNA molecule by a template-switch 5' adaptor carrying 12 random nucleotides. At least 3 million CDR3-containing paired-end reads were obtained from each sample. First-strand cDNA synthesis was performed from all RNA using the Mint cDNA synthesis kit, with priming by a TRBC-specific oligonucleotide. Following uracil-DNA glycosylase treatment, a first 18-cycle PCR with universal primers M1SS and BC2_uni_R was performed on all cDNA. From the authors' description of their analysis: Each sample was normalized by randomly selecting 1 million high-quality reads, each carrying a distinct molecular identifier. Instead of being binned into consensus sequences, reads that shared molecular identifiers were thrown out. MiTCR, set to a Q25 quality threshold and the strictest error-elimination algorithm, was used for CDR3 identification, clonotype clustering and error correction. A nonparametric unseen species model with Euler transformation was used to estimate a lower bound on total TCR beta diversity. The raw public data were reprocessed by TCRdb itself: fastp quality trimming at Q25, MiXCR clonotype calling, in-frame beta chains only. Rows with one shared CDR3 protein collapse into an entry with the most common genes and DNA. TCRdb, not the original authors, processed these V and J calls. This sample comprises fewer than 900,000 distinct CDR3 sequences, around 45% of them detected only once. The ten largest make up 30% to 40% of the sample.

From the cysteine through the phenylalanine, the CDR3 covers 18 amino acids. The sequence is cut down to CDR3 DNA, 54 bases in frame from base 1. The CDR1 and CDR2 encoded by the germline V gene are MNHNS and SASEGT. The V and J ends are trimmed by 0 bases and 2 bases, leaving 20 bases between them. Donors were a few dozen systemically healthy Caucasian individuals from Russia aged roughly 6 to 90 years. Each donor gave around 9.5 milliliters of peripheral blood, collected into EDTA-treated Vacutainer tubes. Ficoll-Paque density-gradient centrifugation was used to isolate PBMCs, with at least 7 million per sample. Total RNA was extracted from PBMCs with Trizol reagent, with at least 5 micrograms obtained per sample. Naive CD45RAhigh/CD27high T cell percentages were measured by flow cytometry on a PBMC aliquot from every donor. Remarks on this clonotype: Its antigen is currently not known. No qualities accompany the bases; no much larger clone lies one base away.

Recombination joined TRBV6-1 with TRBJ2-7; the D region may be TRBD1 or TRBD2, each matching 6 bases equally. The material sequenced was blood. The receptor comes from a woman in her sixties or seventies in good health. The DNA sequence is TGTGCCAGCAGTGAAGCGCTTCTGGGGGGCAGATCCCCCTACGAGCAGTACTTC. It translates as CASSEALLGGRSPYEQYF.